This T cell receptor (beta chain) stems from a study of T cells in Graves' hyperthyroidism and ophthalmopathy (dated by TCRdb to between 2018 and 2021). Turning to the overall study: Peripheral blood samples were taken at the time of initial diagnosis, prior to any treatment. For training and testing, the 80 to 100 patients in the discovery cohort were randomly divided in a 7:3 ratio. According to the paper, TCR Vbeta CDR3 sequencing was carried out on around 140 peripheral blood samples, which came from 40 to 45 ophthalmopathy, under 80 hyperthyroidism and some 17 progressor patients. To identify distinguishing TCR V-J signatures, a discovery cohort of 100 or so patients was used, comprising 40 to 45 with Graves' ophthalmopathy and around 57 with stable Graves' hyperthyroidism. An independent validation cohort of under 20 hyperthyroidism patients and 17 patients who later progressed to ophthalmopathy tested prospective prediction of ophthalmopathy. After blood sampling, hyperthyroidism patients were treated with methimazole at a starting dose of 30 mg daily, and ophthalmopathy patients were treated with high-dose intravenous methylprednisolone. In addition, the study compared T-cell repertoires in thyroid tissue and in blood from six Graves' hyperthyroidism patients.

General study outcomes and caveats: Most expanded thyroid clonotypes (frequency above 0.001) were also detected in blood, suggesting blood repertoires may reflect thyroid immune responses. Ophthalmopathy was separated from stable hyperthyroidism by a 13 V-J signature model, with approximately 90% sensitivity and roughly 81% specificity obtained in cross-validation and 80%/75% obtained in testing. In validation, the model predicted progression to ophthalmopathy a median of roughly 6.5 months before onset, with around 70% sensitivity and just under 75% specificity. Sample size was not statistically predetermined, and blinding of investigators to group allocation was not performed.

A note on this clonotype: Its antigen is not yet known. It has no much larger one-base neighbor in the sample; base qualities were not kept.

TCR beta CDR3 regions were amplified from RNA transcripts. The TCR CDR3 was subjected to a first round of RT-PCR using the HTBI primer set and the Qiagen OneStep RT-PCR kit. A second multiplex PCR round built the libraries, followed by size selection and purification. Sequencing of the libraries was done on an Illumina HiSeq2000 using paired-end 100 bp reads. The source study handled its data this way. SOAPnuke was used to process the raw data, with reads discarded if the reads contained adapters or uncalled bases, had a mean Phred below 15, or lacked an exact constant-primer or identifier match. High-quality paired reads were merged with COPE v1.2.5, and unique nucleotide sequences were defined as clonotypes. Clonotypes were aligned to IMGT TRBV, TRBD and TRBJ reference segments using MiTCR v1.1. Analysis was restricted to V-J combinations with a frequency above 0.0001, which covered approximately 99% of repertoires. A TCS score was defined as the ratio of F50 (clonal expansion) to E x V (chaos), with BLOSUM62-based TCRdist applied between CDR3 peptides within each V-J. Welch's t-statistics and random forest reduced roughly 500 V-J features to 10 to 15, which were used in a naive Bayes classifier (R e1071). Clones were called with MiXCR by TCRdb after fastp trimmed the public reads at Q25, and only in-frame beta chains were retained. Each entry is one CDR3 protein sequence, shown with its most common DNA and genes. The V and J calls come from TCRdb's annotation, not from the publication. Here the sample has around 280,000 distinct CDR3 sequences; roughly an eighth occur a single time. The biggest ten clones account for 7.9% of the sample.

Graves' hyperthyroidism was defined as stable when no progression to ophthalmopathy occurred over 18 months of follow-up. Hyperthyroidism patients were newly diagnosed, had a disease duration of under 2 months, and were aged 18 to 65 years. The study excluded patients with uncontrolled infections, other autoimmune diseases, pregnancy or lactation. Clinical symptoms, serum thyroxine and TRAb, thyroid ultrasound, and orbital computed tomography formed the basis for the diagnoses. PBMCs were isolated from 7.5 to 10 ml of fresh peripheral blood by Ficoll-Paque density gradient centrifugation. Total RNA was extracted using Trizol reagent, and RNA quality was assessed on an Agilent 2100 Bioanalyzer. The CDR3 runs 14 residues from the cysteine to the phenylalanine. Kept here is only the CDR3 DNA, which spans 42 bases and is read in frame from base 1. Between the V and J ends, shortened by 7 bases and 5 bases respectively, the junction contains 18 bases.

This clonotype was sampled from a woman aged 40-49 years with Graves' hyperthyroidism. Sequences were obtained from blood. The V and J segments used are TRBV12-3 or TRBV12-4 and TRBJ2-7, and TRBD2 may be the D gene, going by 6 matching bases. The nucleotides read TGTGCCAGCACCCCGGTGGGGGGAGTAAACGAGCAGTACTTC. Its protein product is CASTPVGGVNEQYF.